The 30 T cell receptor beta chains presented below share a single source sample, sequenced in a study of shared clonotypes between healthy human individuals. Sequenced by immunoSEQ multiplex PCR; TCRdb stores in-frame clones only, minus some. Among 450,000 to 600,000 clones listed, roughly 85% were seen once. The material sequenced was PBMCs. Receptors originate from a woman aged 40 to 55 in good health. Some clones in this sample may be carry-over from other donors' samples.

Regarding this clone: The junction does not match germline at one end; this may be a read error. V usage is TRBV11-2 and J usage is TRBJ2-7; 7 bases line up with TRBD2. Germline values: CDR1 SGHAT, CDR2 FQNNGV. The CDR3 is 17 residues long. The CDR3 spells CAGSIELAWSGRDEQYF. In nucleotides, the CDR3 is TGTGCCGGCAGCATAGAACTAGCGTGGAGTGGGAGGGACGAGCAGTACTTC.

Comment on this clone: A read error is likely here: a far larger clone is one base away. Other DNA sequences from this sample encode an identical CDR3 as well. The chain recombines TRBV9 with TRBJ2-7; D unresolved. Per the germline V gene, CDR1 is SGDLS and CDR2 is YYNGEE. Deletions cut 4 bases from V and 0 bases from J, with 11 bases between. The CDR3 spans 14 residues. CDR3 bases: TGTGCCAGCAGCCGATCAGGCCGCTCCTACGAGCAGTACTTC. Amino acid sequence: CASSRSGRSYEQYF.

The rearrangement joins TRBV14 to TRBJ2-3, with TRBD2 identical over 7 bases. This CDR3 comprises 15 residues. Germline trimming cut 2 bases from V and 0 bases from J; bases unmatched to any gene: 2. Germline V CDR1 and CDR2: SGHDN, FVKESK. CDR3 coding DNA: TGTGCCAGCAGCCAAACCGGGGGGAGCACAGATACGCAGTATTTT. Its protein is CASSQTGGSTDTQYF.

This chain connects TRBV4-3 to TRBJ2-5; a possible D gene is TRBD2 (5 bases). Germline V CDR1 and CDR2: LGHNA, YSLEER. The CDR3 sequence is 13 residues long. With 0 bases removed from V and 4 bases from J, the gap between germline ends came to 6 bases. Written as DNA, the CDR3 is TGCGCCAGCAGCCAAGACGGAGGAGAGACCCAGTACTTC. This sequence encodes CASSQDGGETQYF.

J is TRBJ2-3 and V is TRBV27; a possible D gene is TRBD2 (7 bases). Trimming shortened V by 5 bases and J by 8 bases, and 26 bases separated the two germline ends. This CDR3 has 17 amino acids. CDR1 is MNHEY, CDR2 SMNVEV, per germline (reference sequence). This CDR3 is CASSTQGGEISWRTQYF. DNA for the CDR3: TGTGCCAGCAGTACCCAAGGGGGGGAAATCTCATGGCGTACGCAGTATTTT.

The V call is TRBV4-3, the J call TRBJ1-4, with a possible D match to TRBD1 (5 bases). The CDR3 spans 15 residues. Germline-derived CDR1 and CDR2 are LGHNA and YSLEER. V lost 4 bases to trimming and J lost 6 bases, with 15 bases between them. CDR3 in amino acids: CASSLTGPVYEKLFF. As DNA, the CDR3 is TGCGCCAGCAGCCTTACAGGTCCAGTTTATGAAAAACTGTTTTTT.

This chain joins TRBV5-4 and TRBJ2-5; TRBD1 matches at 9 bases. Unmatched junction bases numbered 1, after V lost 0 bases and J lost 1 base. There are 15 residues in the CDR3. The germline gives CDR1 SGHNT, CDR2 YYREEE (reference sequence). The CDR3 nucleotides are TGTGCCAGCAGCTTGGTGGGACAGGGCCAAGAGACCCAGTACTTC. Amino acid sequence: CASSLVGQGQETQYF.

The chain joins TRBV18 to TRBJ1-5; perhaps TRBD1 as D (5 bases). The CDR3 spans 14 residues. V was trimmed by 4 bases and J by 3 bases, leaving 10 bases between them. The germline V gene encodes CDR1 KGHSH and CDR2 LQKENI. The CDR3 loop is CASSHGGNNQPQHF. The CDR3 DNA is TGTGCCAGCTCACACGGGGGAAACAATCAGCCCCAGCATTTT.

This CDR3 reads CASSLVASENTGELFF. CDR3 DNA sequence: TGTGCCAGCAGCTTAGTTGCTAGCGAGAACACCGGGGAGCTGTTTTTT. The rearrangement uses TRBV7-2 and TRBJ2-2, with D maybe TRBD2 (6 bases). V was shortened by 1 base and J by 1 base, with 10 bases between the two germline ends. The CDR3 is made up of 16 amino acids. CDR1 is SGHTA, CDR2 FQGNSA, per germline.

The count of this clone is one. The chain combines TRBV29-1 with TRBJ2-7; possible D gene TRBD1, 6 bases. The CDR3 sequence is 12 residues long. V gave up 2 bases and J gave up 4 bases, with 9 bases separating them. CDR1 is SQVTM, CDR2 ANQGSEA, per germline. CDR3 in amino acids: CSVETQGYEQYF. The DNA for the CDR3 is TGCAGCGTTGAAACACAGGGATACGAGCAGTACTTC.

The chain couples TRBV2 to TRBJ2-3, with TRBD2 identical over 8 bases. With V trimmed by 6 bases and J by 4 bases, 3 bases remained unmatched. CDR3 length: 13 residues. Per germline, CDR1 SNHLY and CDR2 FYNNEI. As DNA, the CDR3 is TGTGCCAGCAGACTAGCGGTGGCAGATACGCAGTATTTT. This sequence encodes CASRLAVADTQYF.

As concerns this clone: The same CDR3 also results from other DNA sequences found in this sample. V and J are TRBV15 and TRBJ1-4; D is uncertain. The CDR3 totals 13 residues. The germline V gene has CDR1 LNHNV and CDR2 YYDKDF (reference sequence). Trimming left V 3 bases short and J 8 bases short, with 10 bases between. The CDR3 region is CATSRGQGEKLFF. The DNA for the CDR3 is TGTGCCACCAGCAGGGGTCAAGGGGAAAAACTGTTTTTT.

This chain links TRBV4-1 with TRBJ2-1; TRBD2 aligns across 8 bases. CDR3 length: 16 residues. J was trimmed by 8 bases and V by 0 bases; bases with no gene match: 9. Germline V lookup: CDR1 MGHRA, CDR2 YSYEKL. The CDR3 is CASSQDVSGSPDEQFF. The CDR3 nucleotides are TGCGCCAGCAGCCAAGATGTGAGCGGGAGCCCGGATGAGCAGTTCTTC.

This clone was counted only a few times. This same CDR3 is encoded by further DNA sequences in the sample. The chain uses TRBV28 and TRBJ1-4; TRBD1 might be the D (5 bases). This CDR3 has 14 amino acids. Germline V CDR1 and CDR2: MDHEN, SYDVKM. Trimming removed 2 bases from V and 2 bases from J, with 6 bases in between. The DNA of the CDR3 is TGTGCCAGCAGTTTAGGGGGGACTAATGAAAAACTGTTTTTT. This sequence encodes CASSLGGTNEKLFF.

CDR3 nucleotides: TGTGCCAGCAGCCCAGGGAAGGGGCCCTATGGCTACACCTTC. It translates to CASSPGKGPYGYTF. The chain carries TRBV7-8 and TRBJ1-2, with a possible D match to TRBD1 (5 bases). The germline gives CDR1 SGHVS, CDR2 FQNEAQ. V gave up 5 bases and J gave up 4 bases, with 14 bases separating them. The CDR3 sequence is 14 residues long.

This clone came up a few times. This chain uses TRBV2 with TRBJ2-2; possible D gene TRBD1, 5 bases. CDR1 is SNHLY and CDR2 is FYNNEI in the germline V gene. The CDR3 length is 12 residues. The V end lost 10 bases, the J end lost 7 bases, and 13 bases lay between the germline ends. The DNA of the CDR3 is TGTGCCACAGGACAAATTGTCGGGGAGCTGTTTTTT. It specifies CATGQIVGELFF.

The genes are TRBV5-4 and TRBJ1-2; 8 bases match TRBD1. Looked up from germline, CDR1 is SGHNT and CDR2 is YYREEE (reference sequence). This CDR3 contains 13 residues. V lost 4 bases and J lost 6; bases outside the gene matches: 5. The CDR3 region is CASSPDREDGYTF. As DNA, the CDR3 is TGTGCCAGCAGCCCGGACAGGGAGGATGGCTACACCTTC.

This clone has just one count. The chain employs TRBV6-6 and TRBJ2-1; TRBD1 aligns across 8 bases. Germline V lookup: CDR1 MNHNY, CDR2 SVGAGI (reference sequence). With 4 bases clipped from V and 4 bases from J, the junction kept 9 bases outside the gene matches. This CDR3 comprises 16 residues. CDR3 sequence: CASSLKDRVLYNEQFF. The CDR3 bases are TGTGCCAGCAGTTTAAAGGACAGGGTGCTATACAATGAGCAGTTCTTC.

V and J are TRBV28 and TRBJ2-7; TRBD2 agrees at 7 bases. With 6 bases clipped from V and 0 bases from J, the junction kept 8 bases outside the gene matches. CDR1 and CDR2 (germline): MDHEN, SYDVKM. This CDR3 spans 15 amino acids. The CDR3: CASSPTSRRSYEQYF. The CDR3 coding sequence is TGTGCCAGCAGCCCGACTAGCAGACGCTCCTACGAGCAGTACTTC. The complete variable domain, with remaining parts taken from reference TRBV28 and TRBJ2-7, reads DVKVTQSSRYLVKRTGEKVFLECVQDMDHENMFWYRQDPGLGLRLIYFSYDVKMKEKGDIPEGYSVSREKKERFSLILESASTNQTSMYLCASSPTSRRSYEQYFGPGTRLTVT.

V usage is TRBV9 and J usage is TRBJ2-3; weak D call: TRBD2 (5 bases). The germline gives CDR1 SGDLS, CDR2 YYNGEE. V was shortened by 0 bases and J by 1 base, with 9 bases between the two germline ends. The CDR3 length is 15 residues. The CDR3 DNA sequence: TGTGCCAGCAGCGTAGTCGGGATAGGCACAGATACGCAGTATTTT. Its translation is CASSVVGIGTDTQYF.

V is TRBV30 and J is TRBJ1-2; weak D call: TRBD1 (5 bases). There are 14 residues in the CDR3. Germline V gene sequence: CDR1 GTSNPN, CDR2 SVGIG (reference sequence). CDR3 region: CAHIVNRVRDGYTF. The CDR3 DNA follows: TGTGCTCACATCGTAAACCGCGTCAGGGATGGCTACACCTTC.

About this clone: The junction departs from germline at one end; a sequencing error may be responsible. CDR3 loop: CASSLAAGNEKLFF. Here the CDR3 DNA reads TGTGCCAGCAGCTTGGCTGCAGGAAATGAAAAACTGTTTTTT. The chain has TRBV5-3 and TRBJ1-4, with unresolved D. TRBV5-3 is annotated as an ORF whose role is uncertain. CDR3 length: 14 amino acids.

This chain connects TRBV5-1 to TRBJ2-7; 8 positions match TRBD1. The CDR3 totals 15 residues. Germline V gives CDR1 SGHRS, CDR2 YFSETQ. Trimming cost V 2 bases and J 2 bases; bases outside gene matches: 6. In DNA form, the CDR3 reads TGCGCCAGCAGCTTTACGACAGGGGACCCCTACGAGCAGTACTTC. Encoded protein: CASSFTTGDPYEQYF.

The J gene is TRBJ2-5, the V gene TRBV19; no reliable D call. Per germline, CDR1 LNHDA and CDR2 SQIVND (reference sequence). The CDR3 is 14 residues long. V lost 4 bases and J lost 1, with 10 bases in between. CDR3 protein: CASSRSASQETQYF. The CDR3 region has the DNA TGTGCCAGTAGTAGGTCGGCGAGCCAAGAGACCCAGTACTTC.

In the case of this clone: A far larger clone is only one base removed, so a read error is likely. Different DNA sequences within this sample yield the same CDR3. This sequence joins TRBV30 and TRBJ2-2, with 9 bases fitting TRBD2. Germline V gene sequence: CDR1 GTSNPN, CDR2 SVGIG (reference sequence). The CDR3 contains 16 residues. V lost 2 bases to trimming and J lost 5 bases; unmatched junction nucleotides: 9. The CDR3 bases are TGTGCCTGGAGTAGCGGGCTAGCGGGGCTAACCGGGGAGCTGTTTTTT. Protein product: CAWSSGLAGLTGELFF.

The chain recombines TRBV2 with TRBJ2-3, with 8 positions matching TRBD2. V gave up 5 bases and J gave up 0 bases; unmatched junction bases: 4. The CDR3 is 15 residues long. Germline V lookup: CDR1 SNHLY, CDR2 FYNNEI. The CDR3 region is CASSSSGGSTDTQYF. As DNA, the CDR3 is TGTGCCAGCAGTTCGAGCGGGGGAAGCACAGATACGCAGTATTTT.

V and J are TRBV28 and TRBJ1-1, with 7 bases that match TRBD1. J was trimmed by 5 bases and V by 4 bases; bases with no gene match: 10. From germline, CDR1 is MDHEN and CDR2 SYDVKM. The CDR3 length is 15 residues. Here the CDR3 DNA reads TGTGCCAGCAGTTACCCGACAGGGTCAGGAACTGAAGCTTTCTTT. It specifies CASSYPTGSGTEAFF.

V usage is TRBV5-6 and J usage is TRBJ2-7; weak D call: TRBD1 (6 bases). The germline CDR1 and CDR2 sequences are SGHDT and YYEEEE. The CDR3 consists of 15 residues. Between the trimmed V and J ends, which lost 2 bases and 2 bases, there was a span of 14 bases. The CDR3, as DNA: TGTGCCAGCAGCTTATTTGGACAGACCCCCTACGAGCAGTACTTC. The encoded protein is CASSLFGQTPYEQYF. Together with reference TRBV5-6 and TRBJ2-7, the CDR3 gives the full variable domain: DAGVTQSPTHLIKTRGQQVTLRCSPKSGHDTVSWYQQALGQGPQFIFQYYEEEERQRGNFPDRFSGHQFPNYSSELNVNALLLGDSALYLCASSLFGQTPYEQYFGPGTRLTVT.

Points on this clone: The same CDR3 arises from other DNA sequences in this sample as well. This chain links TRBV7-6 with TRBJ1-3; 10 bases agree with TRBD1. V shed 1 base, J shed 0 bases, and the junction held 6 bases outside the gene matches. Germline lookup yields CDR1 SGHVS and CDR2 FNYEAQ. The CDR3 consists of 18 residues. The CDR3 coding sequence is TGTGCCAGCAGCTTAGTGAGACAGGGGGCGTACTCTGGAAACACCATATATTTT. Protein product: CASSLVRQGAYSGNTIYF.

This clone was found many times. The genes are TRBV6-4 and TRBJ1-2; 11 positions agree with TRBD1. This CDR3 contains 15 residues. Per germline, CDR1 MRHNA and CDR2 SNTAGT. V lost 3 bases, J lost 6 bases, and 6 bases stayed unmatched. CDR3 in DNA: TGTGCCAGCAGTGAATCCCCGGACAGGGGGCATGGCTACACCTTC. The encoded protein is CASSESPDRGHGYTF.